This is a list of T cell receptor beta chains from one sample in a study of T cells after yellow fever vaccination. TCRdb independently ran MiXCR on the 5' RACE reads; one entry per CDR3 protein. The data show about 300,000 distinct CDR3 sequences, roughly 7% seen once. This specimen was PBMCs, taken more than 35 days after the first yellow fever vaccination. The receptors come from a man aged 18 to 35 who received the YFV17D yellow fever vaccine. Both conserved end residues are part of each CDR3. The D gene is left open where the match is weak. Clone sizes are given selectively: once, few, many, or a class where the clone is expanded.

D gene,V gene,J gene,clone size,CDR3 DNA,CDR3 protein
.,TRBV7-2,TRBJ2-3,few,TGTGCCAGCAGCTTGGACCTAAACACAGATACGCAGTATTTT,CASSLDLNTDTQYF
.,TRBV7-9,TRBJ2-7,.,TGTGCCAGCAGCTTAGTGGCCTTTTCCTACGAGCAGTACTTC,CASSLVAFSYEQYF
TRBD1,TRBV28,TRBJ2-2,few,TGTGCCAGCAGTCTAGGGGGCGCGGCGGACTCGAACACCGGGGAGCTGTTTTTT,CASSLGGAADSNTGELFF
TRBD2,TRBV20-1,TRBJ2-3,few,TGCAGTGCCCGAACTAGCGTGGGCACAGATACGCAGTATTTT,CSARTSVGTDTQYF
.,TRBV7-2,TRBJ2-2,.,TGTGCCAGCAGCTTAGCAATGGGGGGAGCCACCGGGGAGCTGTTTTTT,CASSLAMGGATGELFF
.,TRBV3-1,TRBJ2-5,.,TGTGCCAGCACCCGACTAGGACGGGGCCAAGAGACCCAGTACTTC,CASTRLGRGQETQYF
.,TRBV6-4,TRBJ2-6,many,TGTGCCAGCAGTGACAACTCTGGGGCCAACGTCCTGACTTTC,CASSDNSGANVLTF
.,TRBV27,TRBJ1-2,.,TGTGCCAGCAGTCCCCTCGGGGATCACTATGGCTACACCTTC,CASSPLGDHYGYTF
.,TRBV6-5,TRBJ1-1,many,TGTGCCAGCAGTTACTCGATAGGTCGGGGGGGGAACACTGAAGCTTTCTTT,CASSYSIGRGGNTEAFF
.,TRBV7-2,TRBJ1-2,few,TGTGCCAGCAGCTTATCCTGGGGGCGCGTCTTGGACTACACCTTC,CASSLSWGRVLDYTF
TRBD2,TRBV27,TRBJ2-1,.,TGTGCCAGCAATTCCCGGGGGGGGGCAGATGAGCAGTTCTTC,CASNSRGGADEQFF
.,TRBV7-2,TRBJ1-2,many,TGTGCCAGCACATTACTGGGCGACTATGGCTACACCTTC,CASTLLGDYGYTF
.,TRBV5-1,TRBJ1-2,few,TGCGCCAGCAGCCCGCTGACAGGCATCGACGATGGCTACACCTTC,CASSPLTGIDDGYTF
.,TRBV5-6,TRBJ2-3,.,TGTGCCAGCAGCTTGGCCTGGGGGCGGGCGAGCACAGATACGCAGTATTTT,CASSLAWGRASTDTQYF
.,TRBV7-9,TRBJ1-6,.,TGTGCCAGCAGCCTAGAACCAGAAGGTTATAATTCACCCCTCCACTTT,CASSLEPEGYNSPLHF
.,TRBV5-1,TRBJ2-5,few,TGCGCCAGAGGACAGAAACAAGAGACCCAGTACTTC,CARGQKQETQYF
.,TRBV5-6,TRBJ1-1,.,TGTGCCAGCAGCCGAACACTGGGGGCGGCTTTCTTT,CASSRTLGAAFF
.,TRBV5-4,TRBJ2-3,.,TGTGCCAGCAGCCCCTGGCTTAGGGCGCAGTATTTT,CASSPWLRAQYF
TRBD2,TRBV20-1,TRBJ2-1,.,TGCAGTGCGGGGCTAGCGGGCGTCAATGAGCAGTTCTTC,CSAGLAGVNEQFF
.,TRBV5-6,TRBJ1-1,few,TGTGCCAGCAGCTTGGGGCCCCGGAGAGCGAACACTGAAGCTTTCTTT,CASSLGPRRANTEAFF
.,TRBV27,TRBJ1-5,few,TGTGCCAGCAGTCTCCTTTGGGGGATAGGTCAGCCCCAGCATTTT,CASSLLWGIGQPQHF
.,TRBV2,TRBJ1-2,.,TGTGCCAGCAGGGAAACAGGGCCCTATGGCTACACCTTC,CASRETGPYGYTF
TRBD1,TRBV6-1,TRBJ1-6,few,TGTGCCAGCCGTAGAGCTGGACAGGGGGCCTCACCCCTCCACTTT,CASRRAGQGASPLHF
TRBD1,TRBV28,TRBJ2-7,many,TGTGCCAGCAGTGGGGGACAGAACTACGAGCAGTACTTC,CASSGGQNYEQYF
.,TRBV6-2/TRBV6-3,TRBJ2-3,.,TGTGCCAGCAGTTACTCTCAGCCTCCGGATACGCAGTATTTT,CASSYSQPPDTQYF
.,TRBV6-5,TRBJ2-1,many,TGTGCCAGCAGTTACGGGCTCAATGAGCAGTTCTTC,CASSYGLNEQFF
.,TRBV6-2/TRBV6-3,TRBJ1-6,many,TGTGCCAGCAGTTACTCTTGGAATTCACCCCTCCACTTT,CASSYSWNSPLHF
.,TRBV5-4,TRBJ2-3,.,TGTGCCAGCAGCTTGGGGTCCGCGATCGCTAGCACAGATACGCAGTATTTT,CASSLGSAIASTDTQYF